The entry that follows covers one T cell receptor (beta chain) sequence. The antigen remains unidentified. V shed 4 bases and J shed 12 bases, with 11 bases lying between them. The CDR3 has 11 amino acids. Germline-derived CDR1 and CDR2 are MDHEN and SYDVKM. Pooled samples include second doses given at about 4 or 12 weeks. This specimen belongs to a study of T cell responses to AZD1222 COVID-19 vaccine. Regarding the study as a whole: Repertoires were sampled only after the peak T cell response. Two AZD1222 administrations were followed by greater Spike-specific TCR breadth and depth.

Only in-frame clones appear in the TCRdb table, and some are missing; sequencing was by immunoSEQ multiplex PCR. Of about 150,000 clones in the sample, roughly 90% were seen once. This specimen consisted of peripheral blood, obtained 28 days after the second AZD1222 dose. The chain links TRBV28 to TRBJ2-3; no definite D call. The sequence was collected from an adult who received the AZD1222 COVID-19 vaccine. The CDR3 sequence: CASSSRRSQYF. In nucleotides, the CDR3 is TGTGCCAGCAGTTCGCGCAGGTCCCAGTATTTT.